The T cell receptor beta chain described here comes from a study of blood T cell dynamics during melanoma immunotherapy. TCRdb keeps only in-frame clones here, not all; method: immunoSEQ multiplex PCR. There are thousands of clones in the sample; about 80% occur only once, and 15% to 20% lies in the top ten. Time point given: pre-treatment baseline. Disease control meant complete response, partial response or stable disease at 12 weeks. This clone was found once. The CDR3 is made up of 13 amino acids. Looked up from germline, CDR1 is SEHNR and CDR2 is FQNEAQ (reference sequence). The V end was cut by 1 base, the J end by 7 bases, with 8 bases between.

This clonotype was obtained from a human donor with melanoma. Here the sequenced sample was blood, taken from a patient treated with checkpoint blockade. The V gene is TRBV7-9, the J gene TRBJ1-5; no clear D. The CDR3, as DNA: TGTGCCAGCAGCTTAGACGGGTACCAGCCCCAGCATTTT. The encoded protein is CASSLDGYQPQHF.